These 15 T cell receptor beta chains were sequenced from one sample in a study of cytomegalovirus exposure and HLA in healthy donors (dated by TCRdb to 2016 to 2017). Libraries were built with the immunoSEQ multiplex PCR assay. For the multiplex PCR, a mixture combining 60 forward primers for TCR Vbeta segments and 13 reverse primers for TCR Jbeta segments was used. TCRdb provides this immuneACCESS table in a form limited to in-frame rearrangements. Some clones are lacking; in checked studies, under half of them reflect an unresolved V gene, and why the rest are absent is not known. A total of roughly 100,000 clones appear in this sample, around three quarters of them only once. The ten most abundant clones make up about a tenth of the sample. The specimen sequenced was PBMCs. The receptors shown here come from a woman younger than 30 in good health and CMV-seropositive.

This clone was found once. V and J are TRBV28 and TRBJ2-7; the match to TRBD1 covers 9 bases. Germline CDR1 and CDR2: MDHEN and SYDVKM. V gave up 5 bases and J gave up 4 bases; unmatched junction bases: 12. The CDR3 loop spans 16 amino acids. In DNA form, the CDR3 reads TGTGCCAGCAGTGCCGCTAGGGGACAGGGATCTTACGAGCAGTACTTC. Translating gives CASSAARGQGSYEQYF. Full variable domain (rest looked up from reference TRBV28 and TRBJ2-7): DVKVTQSSRYLVKRTGEKVFLECVQDMDHENMFWYRQDPGLGLRLIYFSYDVKMKEKGDIPEGYSVSREKKERFSLILESASTNQTSMYLCASSAARGQGSYEQYFGPGTRLTVT.

The chain has TRBV5-1 and TRBJ1-1; TRBD1 matches 11 bases. Trimming took 3 bases from V and 2 from J; bases not matched to a gene: 9. CDR1 is SGHRS, CDR2 YFSETQ, per germline. The CDR3 runs to 17 residues. Written as DNA, the CDR3 is TGCGCCAGCAGCTCGGACAGGGGGCGAGGGTTTAACACTGAAGCTTTCTTT. It codes for CASSSDRGRGFNTEAFF. Together with reference TRBV5-1 and TRBJ1-1, the CDR3 gives the full variable domain: KAGVTQTPRYLIKTRGQQVTLSCSPISGHRSVSWYQQTPGQGLQFLFEYFSETQRNKGNFPGRFSGRQFSNSRSEMNVSTLELGDSALYLCASSSDRGRGFNTEAFFGQGTRLTVV.

This clone was seen more than once but under ten times. The CDR3 here is CASSLEAIDQFF. The CDR3 coding sequence is TGCGCCAGCAGCTTAGAGGCCATCGACCAGTTCTTC. The rearrangement uses TRBV5-1 and TRBJ2-1; D remains unclear. Germline loops: CDR1 SGHRS, CDR2 YFSETQ. This CDR3 spans 12 amino acids. The V end was cut by 2 bases, the J end by 13 bases, with 13 bases between.

This clone is a singleton in its sample. This chain joins TRBV2 and TRBJ2-5; D gene ambiguous. The CDR3 is 12 amino acids. Germline CDR1 SNHLY, CDR2 FYNNEI. V was pared by 4 bases and J by 5 bases, with 8 bases between. DNA for the CDR3: TGTGCCAGCAGTGCAGGTTGGGAGACCCAGTACTTC. Translating gives CASSAGWETQYF.

The chain combines TRBV11-3 with TRBJ2-2; 7 bases are shared with TRBD1. From germline, CDR1 is SGHNT and CDR2 YENEEA. With V trimmed by 5 bases and J by 0 bases, 3 bases remained unmatched. The CDR3 covers 15 residues. The CDR3 here is CASSPQGANTGELFF. The CDR3 coding sequence is TGTGCCAGCAGCCCCCAGGGGGCGAACACCGGGGAGCTGTTTTTT.

This clone was seen a handful of times. This chain connects TRBV5-4 to TRBJ2-3, with TRBD2 identical over 10 bases. There are 17 residues in the CDR3. Germline V gives CDR1 SGHNT, CDR2 YYREEE (reference sequence). With V trimmed by 0 bases and J by 4 bases, 8 bases remained unmatched. CDR3 in DNA: TGTGCCAGCAGCTTGGACCTAGCGGGGGTTATCGCAGATACGCAGTATTTT. It specifies CASSLDLAGVIADTQYF.

The chain links TRBV19 to TRBJ1-5, with D unresolved. Germline CDR1 is LNHDA and CDR2 is SQIVND (reference sequence). Deletions cut 5 bases from V and 4 bases from J, with 12 bases between. The CDR3 totals 14 residues. CDR3 bases: TGTGCCAGTAGTCCTAGATTATTGAATCAGCCCCAGCATTTT. Translation gives CASSPRLLNQPQHF.

The gene calls are TRBV4-3 and TRBJ1-1; 9 positions match TRBD1. The junction had 9 bases not matched to a gene; V was cut back by 0 bases and J by 1 base. From germline, CDR1 is LGHNA and CDR2 YSLEER. The length of the CDR3 is 18 residues. This CDR3 is CASSQDSTGGGWNTEAFF. The CDR3 nucleotides read TGCGCCAGCAGCCAAGATAGTACAGGGGGCGGGTGGAACACTGAAGCTTTCTTT.

V gene TRBV11-2 combines with J gene TRBJ1-4; D is possibly TRBD1 (5 bases). Trimming stripped 5 bases from V and 8 bases from J, with 12 bases between. Germline V gene lookup returns CDR1 SGHAT and CDR2 FQNNGV. The CDR3 sequence is 13 residues long. CDR3 in amino acids: CASSAGFREKLFF. CDR3 nucleotides: TGTGCCAGCAGCGCAGGGTTCAGGGAAAAACTGTTTTTT.

The rearrangement links TRBV7-2 to TRBJ2-5; 7 bases line up with TRBD2. Germline values: CDR1 SGHTA, CDR2 FQGNSA. Unmatched junction bases numbered 9, after V lost 5 bases and J lost 3 bases. The CDR3 has 15 residues. CDR3 in DNA: TGTGCCAGCAGCCTATCGGGACTAAATAAAGAGACCCAGTACTTC. Residues: CASSLSGLNKETQYF. The whole variable domain, filled in from reference TRBV7-2 and TRBJ2-5, reads GAGVSQSPSNKVTEKGKDVELRCDPISGHTALYWYRQSLGQGLEFLIYFQGNSAPDKSGLPSDRFSAERTGGSVSTLTIQRTQQEDSAVYLCASSLSGLNKETQYFGPGTRLLVL.

This chain links TRBV6-1 with TRBJ2-7; 8 nucleotides match TRBD1. The CDR3 is 15 residues long. The germline gives CDR1 MNHNS, CDR2 SASEGT. V lost 1 base to trimming and J lost 1 base; unmatched junction nucleotides: 3. CDR3 sequence: CASSEGQGKSYEQYF. The CDR3 DNA reads as TGTGCCAGCAGTGAAGGACAGGGGAAATCCTACGAGCAGTACTTC.

The CDR3 sequence is CASSLAWGHMDTEAFF. DNA of the CDR3: TGTGCCAGCAGCTTAGCGTGGGGACACATGGACACTGAAGCTTTCTTT. The chain has TRBV7-9 and TRBJ1-1, with D perhaps TRBD1 (6 bases). Trimming pared 0 bases from V and 3 bases from J, leaving 14 bases between. Germline lookup yields CDR1 SEHNR and CDR2 FQNEAQ (reference sequence). The CDR3 spans 16 residues. The full variable domain, rest sourced from reference TRBV7-9 and TRBJ1-1, is DTGVSQNPRHKITKRGQNVTFRCDPISEHNRLYWYRQTLGQGPEFLTYFQNEAQLEKSRLLSDRFSAERPKGSFSTLEIQRTEQGDSAMYLCASSLAWGHMDTEAFFGQGTRLTVV.

Only a few counts were recorded for this clone. The chain combines TRBV28 with TRBJ1-2, with D uncertain. Germline V gives CDR1 MDHEN, CDR2 SYDVKM. Trimming took off 5 bases at V and 6 bases at J, with 16 bases between the two ends. The CDR3 sequence is 14 residues long. The CDR3 bases are TGTGCCAGCAGTACCCTCGGGAATCGGGATGGCTACACCTTC. This codes for CASSTLGNRDGYTF.

This chain connects TRBV5-1 to TRBJ2-2; D is unclear. The V and J ends lost 5 bases and 6 bases respectively, with 11 bases between them. Looked up from germline, CDR1 is SGHRS and CDR2 is YFSETQ. The CDR3 has 13 residues. The CDR3 DNA is TGCGCCAGCAGTGGGCTACGGTCCGGGGAGCTGTTTTTT. The encoded protein is CASSGLRSGELFF. The whole variable domain, filled in from reference TRBV5-1 and TRBJ2-2, reads KAGVTQTPRYLIKTRGQQVTLSCSPISGHRSVSWYQQTPGQGLQFLFEYFSETQRNKGNFPGRFSGRQFSNSRSEMNVSTLELGDSALYLCASSGLRSGELFFGEGSRLTVL.

The chain has TRBV19 and TRBJ2-7; 9 bases are shared with TRBD1. The ends lost 10 bases at V and 2 bases at J; junction bases unmatched: 6. Germline V gives CDR1 LNHDA, CDR2 SQIVND (reference sequence). The CDR3 sequence is 13 residues long. CDR3 residues: CATRDRATYEQYF. The CDR3 nucleotides are TGTGCCACCAGGGACAGGGCGACCTACGAGCAGTACTTC.